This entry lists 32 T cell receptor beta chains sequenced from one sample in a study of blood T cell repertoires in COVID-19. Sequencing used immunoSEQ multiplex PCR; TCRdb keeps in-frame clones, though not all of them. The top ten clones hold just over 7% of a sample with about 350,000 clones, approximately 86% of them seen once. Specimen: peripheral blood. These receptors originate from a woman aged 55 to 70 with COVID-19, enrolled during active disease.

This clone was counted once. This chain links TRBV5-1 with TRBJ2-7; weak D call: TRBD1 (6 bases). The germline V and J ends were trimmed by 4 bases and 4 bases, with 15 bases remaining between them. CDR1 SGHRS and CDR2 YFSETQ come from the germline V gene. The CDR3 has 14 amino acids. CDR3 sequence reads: CASSTGTGKYEQYF. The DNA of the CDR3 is TGCGCCAGCAGCACAGGGACGGGTAAATACGAGCAGTACTTC.

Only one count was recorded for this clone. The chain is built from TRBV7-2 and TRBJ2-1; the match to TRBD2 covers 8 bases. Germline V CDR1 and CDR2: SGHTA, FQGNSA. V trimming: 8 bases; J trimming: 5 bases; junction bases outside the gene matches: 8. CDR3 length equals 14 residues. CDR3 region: CASQGTSAHNEQFF. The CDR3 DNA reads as TGTGCCAGCCAAGGGACTAGTGCTCACAATGAGCAGTTCTTC.

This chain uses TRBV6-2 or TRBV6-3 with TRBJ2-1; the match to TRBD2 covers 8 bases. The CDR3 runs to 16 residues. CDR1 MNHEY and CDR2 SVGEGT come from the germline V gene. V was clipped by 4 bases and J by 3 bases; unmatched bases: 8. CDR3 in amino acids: CASSSPRGGHYNEQFF. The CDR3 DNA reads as TGTGCCAGCAGTTCGCCTCGGGGGGGTCACTACAATGAGCAGTTCTTC.

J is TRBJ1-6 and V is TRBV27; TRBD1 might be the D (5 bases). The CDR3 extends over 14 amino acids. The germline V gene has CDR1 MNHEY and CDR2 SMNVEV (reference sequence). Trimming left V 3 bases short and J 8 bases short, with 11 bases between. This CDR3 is CASSLDRGYSPLHF. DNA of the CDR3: TGTGCCAGCAGTTTGGACCGGGGGTATTCACCCCTCCACTTT.

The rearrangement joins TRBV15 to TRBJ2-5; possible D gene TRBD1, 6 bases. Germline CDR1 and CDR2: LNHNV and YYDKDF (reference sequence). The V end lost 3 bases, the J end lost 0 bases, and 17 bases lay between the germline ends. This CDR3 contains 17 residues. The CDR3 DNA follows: TGTGCCACCAGCAGTCAGCAGGGGCGCTGGTACCAAGAGACCCAGTACTTC. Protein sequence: CATSSQQGRWYQETQYF.

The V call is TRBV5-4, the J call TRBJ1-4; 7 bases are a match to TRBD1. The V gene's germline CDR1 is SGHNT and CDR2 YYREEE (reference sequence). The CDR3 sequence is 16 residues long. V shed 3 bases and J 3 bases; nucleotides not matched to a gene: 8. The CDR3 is CASSSHRGLSNEKLFF. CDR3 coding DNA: TGTGCCAGCAGCTCGCACAGGGGTTTATCTAATGAAAAACTGTTTTTT.

In DNA, the CDR3 is TGTGCCAGCAGCTTGGGGACAGCTAACTATGGCTACACCTTC. This encodes CASSLGTANYGYTF. This chain links TRBV5-4 with TRBJ1-2, with D possibly being TRBD1 (6 bases). Germline V lookup: CDR1 SGHNT, CDR2 YYREEE (reference sequence). The V end was cut by 0 bases, the J end by 0 bases, with 6 bases between. There are 14 residues in the CDR3.

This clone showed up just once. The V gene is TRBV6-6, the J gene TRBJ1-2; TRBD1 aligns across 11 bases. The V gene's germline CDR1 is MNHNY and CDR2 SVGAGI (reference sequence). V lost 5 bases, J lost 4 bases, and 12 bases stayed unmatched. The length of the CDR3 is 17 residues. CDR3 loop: CASSPRTGGVGAYGYTF. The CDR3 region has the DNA TGTGCCAGCAGTCCAAGGACAGGGGGCGTTGGGGCCTATGGCTACACCTTC.

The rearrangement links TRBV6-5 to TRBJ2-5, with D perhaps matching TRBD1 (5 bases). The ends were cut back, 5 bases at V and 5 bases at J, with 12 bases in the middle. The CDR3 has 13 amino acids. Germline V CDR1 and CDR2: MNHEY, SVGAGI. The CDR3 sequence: CASSLQGWETQYF. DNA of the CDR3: TGTGCCAGCAGTCTCCAGGGATGGGAGACCCAGTACTTC.

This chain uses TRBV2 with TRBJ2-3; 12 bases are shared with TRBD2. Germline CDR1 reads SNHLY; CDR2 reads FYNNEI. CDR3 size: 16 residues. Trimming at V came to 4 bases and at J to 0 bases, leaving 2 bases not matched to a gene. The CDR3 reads CASSGTSGVSTDTQYF. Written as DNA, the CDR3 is TGTGCCAGCAGTGGGACTAGCGGGGTTAGCACAGATACGCAGTATTTT.

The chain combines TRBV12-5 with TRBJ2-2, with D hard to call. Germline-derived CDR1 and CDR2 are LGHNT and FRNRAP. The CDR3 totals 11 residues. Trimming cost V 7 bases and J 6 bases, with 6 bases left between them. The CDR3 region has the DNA TGTGCTAGTGTAACTTCCGGGGAGCTGTTTTTT. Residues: CASVTSGELFF.

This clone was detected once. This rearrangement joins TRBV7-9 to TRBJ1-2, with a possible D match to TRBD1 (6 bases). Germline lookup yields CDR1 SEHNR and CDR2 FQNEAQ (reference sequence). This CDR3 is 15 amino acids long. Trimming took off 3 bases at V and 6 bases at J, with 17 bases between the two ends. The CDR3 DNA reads TGTGCCAGCAGCTTGGACCGGGGGGCGCGAGATGGCTACACCTTC. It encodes CASSLDRGARDGYTF.

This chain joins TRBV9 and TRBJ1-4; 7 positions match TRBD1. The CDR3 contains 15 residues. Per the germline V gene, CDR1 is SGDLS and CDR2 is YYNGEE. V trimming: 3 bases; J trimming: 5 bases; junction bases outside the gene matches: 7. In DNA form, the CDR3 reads TGTGCCAGCAGCGCTGAGACAGGGAGCAATGAAAAACTGTTTTTT. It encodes CASSAETGSNEKLFF.

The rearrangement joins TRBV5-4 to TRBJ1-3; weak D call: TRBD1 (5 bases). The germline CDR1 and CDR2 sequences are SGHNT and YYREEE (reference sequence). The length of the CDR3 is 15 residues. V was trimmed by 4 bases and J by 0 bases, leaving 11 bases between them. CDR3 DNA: TGTGCCAGCAGCCCTGGGACTGCCTCTGGAAACACCATATATTTT. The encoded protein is CASSPGTASGNTIYF. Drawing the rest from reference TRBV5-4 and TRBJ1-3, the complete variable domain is ETGVTQSPTHLIKTRGQQVTLRCSSQSGHNTVSWYQQALGQGPQFIFQYYREEENGRGNFPPRFSGLQFPNYSSELNVNALELDDSALYLCASSPGTASGNTIYFGEGSWLTVV.

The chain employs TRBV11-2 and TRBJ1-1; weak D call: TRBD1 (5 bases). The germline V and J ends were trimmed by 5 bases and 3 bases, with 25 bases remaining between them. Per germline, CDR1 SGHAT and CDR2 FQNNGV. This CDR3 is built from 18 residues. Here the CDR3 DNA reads TGTGCCAGCAGCCGCAGAATTGGACATACCAGTTTTTACACTGAAGCTTTCTTT. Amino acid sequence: CASSRRIGHTSFYTEAFF. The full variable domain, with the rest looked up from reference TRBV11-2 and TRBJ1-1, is EAGVAQSPRYKIIEKRQSVAFWCNPISGHATLYWYQQILGQGPKLLIQFQNNGVVDDSQLPKDRFSAERLKGVDSTLKIQPAKLEDSAVYLCASSRRIGHTSFYTEAFFGQGTRLTVV.

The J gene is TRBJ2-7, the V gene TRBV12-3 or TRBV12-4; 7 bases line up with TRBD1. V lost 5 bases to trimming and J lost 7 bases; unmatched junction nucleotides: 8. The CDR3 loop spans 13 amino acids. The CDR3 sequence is CASSLNRGWEQYF. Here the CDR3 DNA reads TGTGCCAGCAGTCTAAACAGGGGTTGGGAGCAGTACTTC.

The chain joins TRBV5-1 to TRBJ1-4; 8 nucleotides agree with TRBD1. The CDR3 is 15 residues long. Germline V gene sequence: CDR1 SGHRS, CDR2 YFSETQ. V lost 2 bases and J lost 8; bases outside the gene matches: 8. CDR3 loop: CASSFTTGVREKLFF. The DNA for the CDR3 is TGCGCCAGCAGCTTTACGACAGGGGTTAGGGAAAAACTGTTTTTT. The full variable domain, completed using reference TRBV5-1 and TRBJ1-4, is KAGVTQTPRYLIKTRGQQVTLSCSPISGHRSVSWYQQTPGQGLQFLFEYFSETQRNKGNFPGRFSGRQFSNSRSEMNVSTLELGDSALYLCASSFTTGVREKLFFGSGTQLSVL.

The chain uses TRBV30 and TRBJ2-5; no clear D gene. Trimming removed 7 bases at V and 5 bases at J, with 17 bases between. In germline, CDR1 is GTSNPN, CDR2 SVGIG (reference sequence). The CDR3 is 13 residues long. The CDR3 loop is CALNVGAGETQYF. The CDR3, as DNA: TGTGCCTTAAATGTTGGCGCCGGGGAGACCCAGTACTTC.

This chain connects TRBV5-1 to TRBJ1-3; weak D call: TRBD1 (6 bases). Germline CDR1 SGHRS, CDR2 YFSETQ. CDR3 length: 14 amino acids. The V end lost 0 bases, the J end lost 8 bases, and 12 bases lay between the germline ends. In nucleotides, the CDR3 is TGCGCCAGCAGCTTGGGCACAGGGAGAGACACCATATATTTT. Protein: CASSLGTGRDTIYF.

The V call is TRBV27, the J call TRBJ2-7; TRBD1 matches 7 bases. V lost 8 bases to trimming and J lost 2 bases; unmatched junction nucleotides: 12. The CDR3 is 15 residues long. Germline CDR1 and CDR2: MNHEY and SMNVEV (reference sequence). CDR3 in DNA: TGTGCCAGCGGAGATGAGGGGGCAGGGACCTACGAGCAGTACTTC. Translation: CASGDEGAGTYEQYF.

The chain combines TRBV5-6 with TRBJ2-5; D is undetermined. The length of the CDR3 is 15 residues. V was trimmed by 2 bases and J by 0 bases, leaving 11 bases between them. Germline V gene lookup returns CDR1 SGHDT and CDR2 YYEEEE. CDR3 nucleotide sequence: TGTGCCAGCAGCTTTTCGCAGATTAACCAAGAGACCCAGTACTTC. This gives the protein CASSFSQINQETQYF.

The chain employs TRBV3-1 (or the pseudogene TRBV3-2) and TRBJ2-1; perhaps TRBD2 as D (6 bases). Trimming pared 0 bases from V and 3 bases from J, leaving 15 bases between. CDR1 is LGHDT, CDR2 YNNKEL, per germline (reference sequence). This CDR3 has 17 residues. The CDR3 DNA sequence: TGTGCCAGCAGCCAAGATCTCCGGGGGAACATCTACAATGAGCAGTTCTTC. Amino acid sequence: CASSQDLRGNIYNEQFF.

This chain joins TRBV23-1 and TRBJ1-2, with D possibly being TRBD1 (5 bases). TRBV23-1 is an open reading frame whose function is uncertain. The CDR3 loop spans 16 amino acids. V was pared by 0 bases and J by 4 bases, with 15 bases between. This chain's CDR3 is CASSQSPLRDFYGYTF. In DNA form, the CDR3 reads TGCGCCAGCAGTCAATCCCCTCTAAGGGACTTCTATGGCTACACCTTC.

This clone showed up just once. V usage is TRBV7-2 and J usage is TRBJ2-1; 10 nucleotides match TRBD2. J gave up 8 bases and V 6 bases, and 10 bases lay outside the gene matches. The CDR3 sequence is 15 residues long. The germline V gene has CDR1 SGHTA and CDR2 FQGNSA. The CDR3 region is CASRQRGGDFYEQFF. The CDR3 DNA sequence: TGTGCCAGCAGGCAGCGGGGGGGGGATTTCTATGAGCAGTTCTTC. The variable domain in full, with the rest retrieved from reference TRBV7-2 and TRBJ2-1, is GAGVSQSPSNKVTEKGKDVELRCDPISGHTALYWYRQSLGQGLEFLIYFQGNSAPDKSGLPSDRFSAERTGGSVSTLTIQRTQQEDSAVYLCASRQRGGDFYEQFFGPGTRLTVL.

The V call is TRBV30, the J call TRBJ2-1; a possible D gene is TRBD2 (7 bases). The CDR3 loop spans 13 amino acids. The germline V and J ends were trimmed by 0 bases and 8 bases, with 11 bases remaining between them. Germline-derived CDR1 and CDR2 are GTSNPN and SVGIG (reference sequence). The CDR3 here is CAWSVGGGDEQFF. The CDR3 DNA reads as TGTGCCTGGAGTGTGGGAGGGGGAGATGAGCAGTTCTTC.

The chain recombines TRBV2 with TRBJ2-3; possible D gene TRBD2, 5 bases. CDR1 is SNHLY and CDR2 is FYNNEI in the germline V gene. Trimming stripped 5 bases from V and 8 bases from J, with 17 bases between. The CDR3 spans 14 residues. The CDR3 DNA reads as TGTGCCAGCAGTTACGTGGAGGCCGGAGGTACGCAGTATTTT. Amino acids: CASSYVEAGGTQYF.

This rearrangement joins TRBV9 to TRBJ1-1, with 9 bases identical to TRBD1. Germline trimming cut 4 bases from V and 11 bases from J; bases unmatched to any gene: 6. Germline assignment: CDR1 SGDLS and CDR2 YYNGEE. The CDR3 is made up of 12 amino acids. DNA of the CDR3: TGTGCCAGCAGCTCCCGGGACAGGGAGGCTTTCTTT. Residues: CASSSRDREAFF. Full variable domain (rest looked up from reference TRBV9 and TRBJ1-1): DSGVTQTPKHLITATGQRVTLRCSPRSGDLSVYWYQQSLDQGLQFLIQYYNGEERAKGNILERFSAQQFPDLHSELNLSSLELGDSALYFCASSSRDREAFFGQGTRLTVV.

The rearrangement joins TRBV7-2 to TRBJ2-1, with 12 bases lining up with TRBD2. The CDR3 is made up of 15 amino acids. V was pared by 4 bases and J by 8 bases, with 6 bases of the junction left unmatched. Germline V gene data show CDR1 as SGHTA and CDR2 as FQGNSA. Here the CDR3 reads CASSSSGGAFYEQFF. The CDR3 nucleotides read TGTGCCAGCAGCTCTAGCGGGGGGGCTTTTTATGAGCAGTTCTTC.

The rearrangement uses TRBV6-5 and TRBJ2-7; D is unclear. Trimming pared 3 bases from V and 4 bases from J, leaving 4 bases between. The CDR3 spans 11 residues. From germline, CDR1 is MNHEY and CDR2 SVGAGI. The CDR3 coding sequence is TGTGCCAGCAGTTATGCGTACGAGCAGTACTTC. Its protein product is CASSYAYEQYF.

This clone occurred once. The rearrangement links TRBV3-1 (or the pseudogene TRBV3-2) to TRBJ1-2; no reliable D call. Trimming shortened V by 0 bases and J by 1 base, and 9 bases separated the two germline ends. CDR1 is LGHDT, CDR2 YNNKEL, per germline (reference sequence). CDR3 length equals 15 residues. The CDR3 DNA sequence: TGTGCCAGCAGCCAAGATGGCTCAGTTAACTATGGCTACACCTTC. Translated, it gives CASSQDGSVNYGYTF.

CDR3 in amino acids: CASSPRQDSYGYTF. CDR3 DNA sequence: TGTGCCAGCAGCCCAAGACAAGATTCTTATGGCTACACCTTC. V usage is TRBV4-2 and J usage is TRBJ1-2; D gene ambiguous. V lost 4 bases to trimming and J lost 5 bases, with 14 bases between them. The CDR3 length is 14 residues. The germline CDR1 and CDR2 sequences are LGHNA and YNFKEQ.

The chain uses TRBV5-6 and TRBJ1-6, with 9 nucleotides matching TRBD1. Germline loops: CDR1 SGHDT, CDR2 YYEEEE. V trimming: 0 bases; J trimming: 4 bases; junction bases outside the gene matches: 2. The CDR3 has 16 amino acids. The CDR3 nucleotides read TGTGCCAGCAGCTTGGCGGACAGGGGTTATAATTCACCCCTCCACTTT. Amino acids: CASSLADRGYNSPLHF.